This TCR beta chain is drawn from a study of blood T cell repertoires in COVID-19. Whole-study context: Acute and convalescent COVID-19 samples came from the United States, Italy and Spain. In each case, the material was cDNA or gDNA derived from T cells, B-cell-depleted T cells, or PBMCs.

Germline V gene data show CDR1 as LNHDA and CDR2 as SQIVND (reference sequence). The length of the CDR3 is 12 residues. The V and J ends lost 5 bases and 6 bases respectively, with 10 bases between them. Original handling: Estimation of nucleated cell counts was performed using reference gene primer amplification. Some clones are missing from TCRdb's copy, which holds only in-frame ones; the method was immunoSEQ multiplex PCR. The D gene and trimming were derived from the DNA, and the V and J assignments and clone size from that table. The sample lists 100,000 to 150,000 clones, around nine tenths occurring once.

The rearrangement links TRBV19 to TRBJ1-1; D is possibly TRBD1 (5 bases). Sequenced: peripheral blood. This receptor was identified in a woman aged 70-85 years with COVID-19, enrolled during active disease. The CDR3 region has the DNA TGTGCCAGTAGTCCCGGGACTGCTGAAGCTTTCTTT. It specifies CASSPGTAEAFF.